The rows below give T cell receptor beta chains drawn from one sample of a study of blood T cell repertoires in COVID-19. Profiling relied on immunoSEQ multiplex PCR, and the TCRdb table lists in-frame clones only, not all of them. This sample has about 91,000 clones, with approximately 80% found just once. Sequencing was carried out using peripheral blood. The source of these receptors is a man aged 70-80 years with acute or convalescent COVID-19. Both conserved end residues are part of each CDR3. D genes are given only for firm matches. Clone size is not always given. Where it is, it says once, few, many or a class for expanded clones.

j_gene | d_gene | abundance | v_gene | CDR3aa | CDR3nt
TRBJ2-2 | TRBD2 | NA | TRBV5-5 | CASSQLTAGTSGGAGELFF | TGTGCCAGCAGCCAACTGACAGCCGGGACTAGCGGGGGTGCCGGGGAGCTGTTTTTT
TRBJ2-3 | NA | NA | TRBV18 | CASSLGSLYGADTQYF | TGTGCCAGCTCACTGGGGAGTTTGTACGGGGCAGATACGCAGTATTTT
TRBJ2-1 | TRBD2 | NA | TRBV4-2 | CASSPGTSGRLEQFF | TGTGCCAGCAGCCCGGGGACTAGCGGGAGACTTGAGCAGTTCTTC
TRBJ1-1 | NA | NA | TRBV15 | CATSRVRTVNTEAFF | TGTGCCACCAGCAGAGTGAGGACAGTGAACACTGAAGCTTTCTTT
TRBJ2-2 | TRBD2 | once | TRBV7-6 | CASSPGLAGGPGELFF | TGTGCCAGCAGCCCGGGACTAGCGGGAGGGCCCGGGGAGCTGTTTTTT
TRBJ2-5 | NA | NA | TRBV3-1/TRBV3-2 | CASSLGGPGETQYF | TGTGCCAGCAGCCTGGGGGGGCCCGGAGAGACCCAGTACTTC
TRBJ1-5 | TRBD1 | many | TRBV2 | CASSVDRASNQPQHF | TGTGCCAGCAGCGTTGACAGGGCTAGTAATCAGCCCCAGCATTTT
TRBJ1-2 | TRBD1 | NA | TRBV28 | CASRLRQGARGYGYTF | TGTGCCAGCAGACTTCGACAGGGGGCGCGAGGCTATGGCTACACCTTC
TRBJ1-6 | NA | NA | TRBV6-5 | CASSTGNNSPLHF | TGTGCCAGCAGTACAGGGAATAATTCACCCCTCCACTTT
TRBJ1-2 | NA | NA | TRBV19 | CASSITDGYGYTF | TGTGCCAGTAGTATTACCGACGGGTATGGCTACACCTTC
TRBJ1-5 | NA | many | TRBV15 | CATSLPRQGQPQHF | TGTGCCACCAGCCTTCCCCGCCAGGGCCAGCCCCAGCATTTT
TRBJ1-2 | NA | NA | TRBV7-8 | CASSLSLYGYTF | TGTGCCAGCAGCCTTTCACTCTATGGCTACACCTTC
TRBJ1-5 | NA | NA | TRBV12-3/TRBV12-4 | CASSLGGDQPQHF | TGTGCCAGCAGCCTCGGTGGTGATCAGCCCCAGCATTTT
TRBJ1-2 | NA | NA | TRBV5-1 | CASSLAPQGPRANYGYTF | TGCGCCAGCAGCTTGGCCCCACAGGGACCTCGAGCTAACTATGGCTACACCTTC
TRBJ1-3 | TRBD1 | NA | TRBV28 | CASSSRTPGTGGLGTIYF | TGTGCCAGCAGTTCGAGGACTCCCGGGACAGGGGGTTTAGGGACCATATATTTT
TRBJ1-6 | TRBD1 | NA | TRBV7-3 | CASSPETGIYYNSPLHF | TGTGCCAGCAGCCCCGAGACAGGGATCTATTATAATTCACCCCTCCACTTT
TRBJ1-1 | NA | NA | TRBV12-5 | CASGFSGATEAFF | TGTGCTAGTGGTTTTTCAGGGGCAACTGAAGCTTTCTTT
TRBJ1-2 | NA | NA | TRBV12-3/TRBV12-4 | CASSSVLLSGYTF | TGTGCCAGCAGTTCCGTCCTCCTCTCTGGCTACACCTTC
TRBJ1-5 | TRBD1 | NA | TRBV6-5 | CASSRDRVSNQPQHF | TGTGCCAGCAGTAGAGACAGGGTTAGCAATCAGCCCCAGCATTTT
TRBJ1-1 | TRBD1 | NA | TRBV29-1 | CSVGQGYTEAFF | TGCAGCGTTGGACAGGGTTACACTGAAGCTTTCTTT
TRBJ1-5 | NA | few | TRBV6-2/TRBV6-3 | CASSYYERSNQPQHF | TGTGCCAGCAGTTACTATGAGAGGAGCAATCAGCCCCAGCATTTT
TRBJ1-2 | NA | few | TRBV24-1 | CATADSANYGYTF | TGTGCCACCGCGGACTCAGCTAACTATGGCTACACCTTC
TRBJ2-3 | TRBD2 | NA | TRBV13 | CASSFAASGSPPDTQYF | TGTGCCAGCAGCTTCGCGGCTAGCGGGAGTCCACCAGATACGCAGTATTTT
TRBJ2-7 | TRBD1 | few | TRBV15 | CATSRDMRQGYEQYF | TGTGCCACCAGCAGAGATATGAGACAGGGGTACGAGCAGTACTTC
TRBJ2-5 | TRBD1 | NA | TRBV30 | CAWSSPGQKETQYF | TGTGCCTGGAGTTCACCGGGACAGAAAGAGACCCAGTACTTC
TRBJ1-2 | NA | few | TRBV4-1 | CASSQVLDSNGYGYTF | TGCGCCAGCAGCCAAGTACTGGACAGCAATGGGTATGGCTACACCTTC
TRBJ1-2 | NA | NA | TRBV5-1 | CASSLALQGNGYTF | TGCGCCAGCAGCTTGGCGCTGCAGGGCAATGGCTACACCTTC
TRBJ2-1 | NA | NA | TRBV9 | CASSVGEGREVWEQFF | TGTGCCAGCAGCGTAGGGGAAGGGAGAGAGGTATGGGAGCAGTTCTTC
TRBJ2-6 | NA | NA | TRBV4-2 | CASSQVAAPNSGANVLTF | TGTGCCAGCAGCCAAGTAGCCGCACCTAACTCTGGGGCCAACGTCCTGACTTTC
TRBJ2-2 | TRBD1 | NA | TRBV3-1/TRBV3-2 | CASSQGQGATGELFF | TGTGCCAGCAGCCAAGGACAGGGAGCCACCGGGGAGCTGTTTTTT
TRBJ2-2 | NA | NA | TRBV5-1 | CASSGRLELFF | TGCGCCAGCAGCGGGAGGTTGGAGCTGTTTTTT
TRBJ2-2 | TRBD1 | NA | TRBV29-1 | CSVWTGGPLTAGELFF | TGCAGCGTGTGGACAGGGGGACCCCTAACGGCCGGGGAGCTGTTTTTT
TRBJ1-5 | NA | NA | TRBV12-3/TRBV12-4 | CASSPDSYQPQHF | TGTGCCAGCAGCCCCGACAGTTATCAGCCCCAGCATTTT